One sample yielded the 3 T cell receptor beta chains listed below, sequenced in a study of T cells after posttransplantation cyclophosphamide. Only in-frame clones appear in the TCRdb table, and some are missing; sequencing was by immunoSEQ multiplex PCR. The table lists more than 20,000 clones, almost 75% of them singletons, with 0.6% to 0.75% in the top ten. Sequencing input: memory CD4+ T cells sorted from PBMCs. These receptors originate from a woman aged 55-75 years in good health, CMV-negative, and a related stem cell transplant donor.

The chain couples TRBV30 to TRBJ1-1; no definite D call. The CDR3 length is 14 residues. Germline V gene data show CDR1 as GTSNPN and CDR2 as SVGIG (reference sequence). The germline V and J ends were trimmed by 7 bases and 0 bases, with 15 bases remaining between them. This CDR3 reads CASSRANMNTEAFF. DNA for the CDR3: TGTGCCTCGAGCCGTGCCAACATGAACACTGAAGCTTTCTTT.

The rearrangement uses TRBV4-3 and TRBJ2-5; 13 bases match TRBD2. The end of the DNA aligns better with TRBJ2-7, so the J call may be wrong. Germline V gene sequence: CDR1 LGHNA, CDR2 YSLEER. The CDR3 spans 16 residues. CDR3: CASSQEALAGGREQYF. The DNA of the CDR3 is TGCGCCAGCAGCCAAGAGGCACTAGCGGGGGGGCGCGAGCAGTACTTC.

In nucleotides, the CDR3 is TGTGCCAGCAGCTTTTCCGGGGGTAGTAGTAACTATGGCTACACCTTC. Translation gives CASSFSGGSSNYGYTF. The J gene is TRBJ1-2, the V gene TRBV7-9, with D possibly TRBD1 on 5 matching bases. CDR1 SEHNR and CDR2 FQNEAQ come from the germline V gene (reference sequence). Trimming stripped 3 bases from V and 1 base from J, with 15 bases between. There are 16 residues in the CDR3.